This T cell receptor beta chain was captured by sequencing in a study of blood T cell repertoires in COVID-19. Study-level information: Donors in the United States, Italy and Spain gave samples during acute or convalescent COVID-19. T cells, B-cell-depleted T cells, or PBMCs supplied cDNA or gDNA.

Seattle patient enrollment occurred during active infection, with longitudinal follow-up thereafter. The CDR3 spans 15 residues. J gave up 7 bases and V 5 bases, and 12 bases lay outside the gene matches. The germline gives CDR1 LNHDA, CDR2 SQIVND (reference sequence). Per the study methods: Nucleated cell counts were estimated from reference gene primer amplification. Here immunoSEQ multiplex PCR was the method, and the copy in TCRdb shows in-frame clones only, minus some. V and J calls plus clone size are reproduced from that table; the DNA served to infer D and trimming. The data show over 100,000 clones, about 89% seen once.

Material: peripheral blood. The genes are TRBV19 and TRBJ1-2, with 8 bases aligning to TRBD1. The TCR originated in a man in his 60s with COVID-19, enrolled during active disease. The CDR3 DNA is TGTGCCAGTAGTCCCAGGACAGGGACCTCCGGTGGCTACACCTTC. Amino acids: CASSPRTGTSGGYTF.